The 13 T cell receptor beta chains listed next were all sequenced from one sample in a study of cytomegalovirus exposure and HLA in healthy donors. Both 60 Vbeta primers and 13 Jbeta primers went into the PCR. Sequencing used immunoSEQ multiplex PCR; TCRdb keeps in-frame clones, though not all of them. This sample contains approximately 170,000 clones. Sequenced sample: PBMCs. The receptors come from a woman younger than 30 in good health and CMV-seropositive.

This chain joins TRBV11-3 and TRBJ2-3; D gene unclear. The germline V and J ends were trimmed by 4 bases and 0 bases, with 17 bases remaining between them. From germline, CDR1 is SGHNT and CDR2 YENEEA. The CDR3 has 17 amino acids. The chain's CDR3 is CASSSIAAAPSTDTQYF. CDR3 DNA: TGTGCCAGCAGCTCCATTGCGGCGGCTCCTAGCACAGATACGCAGTATTTT. The full variable domain, with the rest looked up from reference TRBV11-3 and TRBJ2-3, is EAGVVQSPRYKIIEKKQPVAFWCNPISGHNTLYWYLQNLGQGPELLIRYENEEAVDDSQLPKDRFSAERLKGVDSTLKIQPAELGDSAVYLCASSSIAAAPSTDTQYFGPGTRLTVL.

The genes are TRBV6-1 and TRBJ1-5, with D possibly being TRBD1 (6 bases). V was trimmed by 6 bases and J by 0 bases, leaving 12 bases between them. The length of the CDR3 is 15 residues. Germline CDR1 MNHNS, CDR2 SASEGT. CDR3 in DNA: TGTGCCAGCAGCGATAACAGGGTTAGCAATCAGCCCCAGCATTTT. Amino acid sequence: CASSDNRVSNQPQHF.

This sequence joins TRBV5-4 and TRBJ2-2, with TRBD2 as a possible D gene (6 bases). The ends were cut back, 2 bases at V and 2 bases at J, with 10 bases in the middle. CDR3 length: 15 residues. Per the germline V gene, CDR1 is SGHNT and CDR2 is YYREEE (reference sequence). CDR3 in DNA: TGTGCCAGCAGCTTCAGGACTACTAACACCGGGGAGCTGTTTTTT. Amino acids: CASSFRTTNTGELFF.

The chain has TRBV5-6 and TRBJ2-3; TRBD2 aligns across 7 bases. V lost 0 bases, J lost 6 bases, and 13 bases stayed unmatched. The length of the CDR3 is 17 residues. CDR1 and CDR2 (germline): SGHDT, YYEEEE. The CDR3 region has the DNA TGTGCCAGCAGCTTGGCTGGGGAGGGCCTCTTTCTTGATACGCAGTATTTT. Protein sequence: CASSLAGEGLFLDTQYF.

V gene TRBV9 combines with J gene TRBJ2-1, with D maybe TRBD2 (6 bases). V was pared by 4 bases and J by 0 bases, with 14 bases between. CDR3 size: 16 residues. The germline V gene has CDR1 SGDLS and CDR2 YYNGEE. The CDR3, as DNA: TGTGCCAGCAGCCCGTATAGCGGTAGCTCCTACAATGAGCAGTTCTTC. Protein sequence: CASSPYSGSSYNEQFF.

The chain links TRBV5-1 to TRBJ2-7, with 8 nucleotides matching TRBD1. The CDR3 runs to 14 residues. The germline gives CDR1 SGHRS, CDR2 YFSETQ. V lost 0 bases to trimming and J lost 6 bases; unmatched junction nucleotides: 5. The CDR3 coding sequence is TGCGCCAGCAGCTTGGTCGGACAGGGTGGCGAGCAGTACTTC. This gives the protein CASSLVGQGGEQYF.

This chain connects TRBV29-1 to TRBJ2-3; tentatively, D is TRBD2 (5 bases). Germline values: CDR1 SQVTM, CDR2 ANQGSEA. The CDR3 is 13 residues long. V lost 7 bases, J lost 3 bases, and 14 bases lay in between. The CDR3 nucleotides are TGCAGCGCTAGCCCCAGCGGAACAGATACGCAGTATTTT. Translating gives CSASPSGTDTQYF.

For this clone: This specimen includes other DNA sequences encoding the same CDR3. J is TRBJ2-5 and V is TRBV14; possible D gene TRBD1, 6 bases. V lost 3 bases and J lost 5, with 16 bases in between. Per germline, CDR1 SGHDN and CDR2 FVKESK. The CDR3 is 15 amino acids. CDR3 residues: CASSQVTRRGETQYF. The CDR3, as DNA: TGTGCCAGCAGCCAGGTCACGAGAAGGGGGGAGACCCAGTACTTC.

The chain carries TRBV6-1 and TRBJ2-5; D remains unclear. The CDR3 loop spans 10 amino acids. Germline V gene lookup returns CDR1 MNHNS and CDR2 SASEGT. Trimming shortened V by 8 bases and J by 1 base, and 2 bases separated the two germline ends. The CDR3 DNA is TGTGCCAGCCTCCAAGAGACCCAGTACTTC. Translated: CASLQETQYF.

The genes are TRBV4-1 and TRBJ1-1, with D perhaps TRBD1 (5 bases). Trimming removed 3 bases at V and 1 base at J, with 9 bases between. The length of the CDR3 is 14 residues. Germline CDR1 reads MGHRA; CDR2 reads YSYEKL. The CDR3 DNA sequence: TGCGCCAGCAGCCAGGGGGGACCGAACACTGAAGCTTTCTTT. Its translation is CASSQGGPNTEAFF.

The chain combines TRBV15 with TRBJ1-1; D is unclear. Deletions cut 4 bases from V and 9 bases from J, with 15 bases between. The CDR3 runs to 13 residues. Germline CDR1 reads LNHNV; CDR2 reads YYDKDF (reference sequence). CDR3 DNA sequence: TGTGCCACCAGCACGACTTTGGAGGTCCAAGCTTTCTTT. Encoded protein: CATSTTLEVQAFF.

This chain joins TRBV5-1 and TRBJ2-4; no reliable D call. Looked up from germline, CDR1 is SGHRS and CDR2 is YFSETQ. This CDR3 has 14 residues. Trimming removed 0 bases from V and 3 bases from J, with 7 bases in between. The DNA for the CDR3 is TGCGCCAGCAGCTTGGTCCCGGGCAAAAACATTCAGTACTTC. Residues: CASSLVPGKNIQYF. Drawing the rest from reference TRBV5-1 and TRBJ2-4, the complete variable domain is KAGVTQTPRYLIKTRGQQVTLSCSPISGHRSVSWYQQTPGQGLQFLFEYFSETQRNKGNFPGRFSGRQFSNSRSEMNVSTLELGDSALYLCASSLVPGKNIQYFGAGTRLSVL.

The CDR3 nucleotides are TGTGCCAGCAGCCATCTAGCGGGAGGCGAGACCCAGTACTTC. Translation: CASSHLAGGETQYF. The V and J genes are TRBV14 and TRBJ2-5; 11 positions match TRBD2. Germline V gene sequence: CDR1 SGHDN, CDR2 FVKESK. The CDR3 length is 14 residues. V was clipped by 3 bases and J by 5 bases; unmatched bases: 2.